This T cell receptor (beta chain) was recovered during a study of T cell changes during pregnancy in multiple sclerosis (dated by TCRdb to between 2017 and 2020). Study-level background: The study examined how the T cell repertoire changed over the course of pregnancy in women with multiple sclerosis.

This clone was detected only a few times. Its specific antigen is unknown. No much larger clone exists at a distance of one base, and base qualities are not known. The library was obtained by the immunoSEQ multiplex PCR assay. Drawn from immuneACCESS, this table holds only the in-frame rearrangements with V and J called that TCRdb kept. Clones are partly lost; checked studies trace under half to an unresolved V gene and leave the rest unexplained. The sample table holds about 52,000 clones, of which around 94% were seen once. More than 0.3% of the sample is held by the ten biggest clonotypes. From cysteine to phenylalanine, the CDR3 is 14 amino acids long. The entry retains the CDR3 DNA only, 42 bases that are in frame from base 1. The germline V gene specifies SQVTM as CDR1 and ANQGSEA as CDR2. The germline V and J ends show losses of 1 base and 5 bases respectively, and no gene match explains 7 bases of the junction.

The sequencing used CD4+ T cells from peripheral blood mononuclear cells, collected before pregnancy. Recombination joined TRBV29-1 with TRBJ1-1; TRBD1 fits 7 bases in the junction. The TCR sequence derives from a female donor with multiple sclerosis, enrolled in a pregnancy study. CDR3 protein: CSVEVGGRRTEAFF. The DNA is TGCAGCGTTGAAGTAGGGGGCCGGAGGACTGAAGCTTTCTTT.